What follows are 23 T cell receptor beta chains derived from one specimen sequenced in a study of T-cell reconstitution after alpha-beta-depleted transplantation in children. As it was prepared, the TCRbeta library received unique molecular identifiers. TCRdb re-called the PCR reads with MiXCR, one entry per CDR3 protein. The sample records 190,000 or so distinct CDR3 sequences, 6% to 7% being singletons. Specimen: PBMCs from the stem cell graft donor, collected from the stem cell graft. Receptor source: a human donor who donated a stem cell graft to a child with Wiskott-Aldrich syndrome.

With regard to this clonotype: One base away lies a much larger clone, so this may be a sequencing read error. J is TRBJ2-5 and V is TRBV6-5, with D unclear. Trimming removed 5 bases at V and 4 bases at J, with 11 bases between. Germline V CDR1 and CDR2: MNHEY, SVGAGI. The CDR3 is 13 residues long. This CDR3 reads CASSHMNRETQYF. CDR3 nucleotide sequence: TGTGCCAGCAGTCACATGAATAGAGAGACCCAGTACTTC.

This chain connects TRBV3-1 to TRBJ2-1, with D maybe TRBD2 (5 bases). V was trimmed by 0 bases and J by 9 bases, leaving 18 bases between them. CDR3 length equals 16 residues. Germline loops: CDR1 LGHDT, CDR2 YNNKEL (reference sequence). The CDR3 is CASSQDRVPDYGEQFF. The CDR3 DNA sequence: TGTGCCAGCAGCCAAGACAGAGTCCCCGACTACGGTGAGCAGTTCTTC.

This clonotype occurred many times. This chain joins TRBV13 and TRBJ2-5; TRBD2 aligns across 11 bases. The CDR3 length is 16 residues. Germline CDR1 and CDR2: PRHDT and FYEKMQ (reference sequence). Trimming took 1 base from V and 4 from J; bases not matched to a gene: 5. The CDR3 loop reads CASSLDASGGRETQYF. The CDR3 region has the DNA TGTGCCAGCAGCTTAGATGCTAGCGGGGGGAGAGAGACCCAGTACTTC.

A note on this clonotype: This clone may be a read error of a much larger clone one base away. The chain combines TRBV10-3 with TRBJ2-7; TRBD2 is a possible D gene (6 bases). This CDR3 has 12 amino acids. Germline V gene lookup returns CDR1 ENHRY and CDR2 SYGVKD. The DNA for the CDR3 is TGTGCCATCTCCGGGAGCTCCTACGAGCGGTACTTC. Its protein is CAISGSSYERYF.

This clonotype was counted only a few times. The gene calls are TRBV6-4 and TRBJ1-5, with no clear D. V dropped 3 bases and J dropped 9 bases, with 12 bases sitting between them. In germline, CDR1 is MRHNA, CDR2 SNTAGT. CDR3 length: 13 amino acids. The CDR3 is CASSEDRLAPQHF. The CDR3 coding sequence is TGTGCCAGCAGTGAAGACCGGTTGGCGCCCCAGCATTTT.

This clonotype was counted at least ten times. For the CDR3, the DNA is TGTGCCAGCAGCTACAGAGACAGGGGTTTCGCTGGCTACACCTTC. The encoded protein is CASSYRDRGFAGYTF. V gene TRBV7-9 combines with J gene TRBJ1-2, with 8 nucleotides matching TRBD1. The J segment lost 7 bases and the V segment lost 4 bases, leaving 11 bases of the junction unmatched. In germline, CDR1 is SEHNR, CDR2 FQNEAQ (reference sequence). This CDR3 comprises 15 residues.

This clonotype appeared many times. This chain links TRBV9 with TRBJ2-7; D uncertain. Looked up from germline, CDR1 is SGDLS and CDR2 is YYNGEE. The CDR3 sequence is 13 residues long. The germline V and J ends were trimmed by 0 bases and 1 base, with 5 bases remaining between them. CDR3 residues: CASSVGISYEQYF. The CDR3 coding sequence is TGTGCCAGCAGCGTAGGTATTTCCTACGAGCAGTACTTC. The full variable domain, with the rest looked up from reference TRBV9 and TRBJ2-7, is DSGVTQTPKHLITATGQRVTLRCSPRSGDLSVYWYQQSLDQGLQFLIQYYNGEERAKGNILERFSAQQFPDLHSELNLSSLELGDSALYFCASSVGISYEQYFGPGTRLTVT.

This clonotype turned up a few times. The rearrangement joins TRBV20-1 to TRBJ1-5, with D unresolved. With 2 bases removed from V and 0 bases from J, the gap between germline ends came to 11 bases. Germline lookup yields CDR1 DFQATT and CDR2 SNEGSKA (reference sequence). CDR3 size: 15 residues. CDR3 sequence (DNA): TGCAGTGCTAGACAGATAGGGAATAGCAATCAGCCCCAGCATTTT. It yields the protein CSARQIGNSNQPQHF.

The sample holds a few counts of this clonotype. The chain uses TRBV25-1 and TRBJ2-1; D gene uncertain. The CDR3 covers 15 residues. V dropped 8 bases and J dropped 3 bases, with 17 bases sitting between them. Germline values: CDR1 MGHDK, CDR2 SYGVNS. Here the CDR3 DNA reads TGTGCCAGCCGCCCTTCTGACATAGGCTACAATGAGCAGTTCTTC. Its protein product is CASRPSDIGYNEQFF. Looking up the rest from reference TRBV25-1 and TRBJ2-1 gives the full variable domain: EADIYQTPRYLVIGTGKKITLECSQTMGHDKMYWYQQDPGMELHLIHYSYGVNSTEKGDLSSESTVSRIRTEHFPLTLESARPSHTSQYLCASRPSDIGYNEQFFGPGTRLTVL.

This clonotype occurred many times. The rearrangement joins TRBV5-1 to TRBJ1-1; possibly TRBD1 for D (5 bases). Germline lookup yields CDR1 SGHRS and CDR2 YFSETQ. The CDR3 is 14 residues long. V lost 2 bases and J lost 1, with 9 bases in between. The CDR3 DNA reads TGCGCCAGCAGCTTACCCAGGGAGAACACTGAAGCTTTCTTT. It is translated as CASSLPRENTEAFF.

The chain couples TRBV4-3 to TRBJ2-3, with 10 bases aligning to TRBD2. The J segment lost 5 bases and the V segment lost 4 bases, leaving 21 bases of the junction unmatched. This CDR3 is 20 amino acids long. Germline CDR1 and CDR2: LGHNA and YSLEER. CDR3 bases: TGCGCCAGCAGCCGCAATCGAAATCTAGCGGGAGTCGGAGGTGGAGATACGCAGTATTTT. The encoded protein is CASSRNRNLAGVGGGDTQYF.

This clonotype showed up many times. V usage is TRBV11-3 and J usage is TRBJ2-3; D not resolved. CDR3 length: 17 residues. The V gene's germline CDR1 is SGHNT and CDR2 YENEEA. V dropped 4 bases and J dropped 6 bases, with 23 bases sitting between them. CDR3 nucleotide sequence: TGTGCCAGCAGCTCCCCCCCCGAGGCGTCCCTGTTCGATACGCAGTATTTT. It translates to CASSSPPEASLFDTQYF.

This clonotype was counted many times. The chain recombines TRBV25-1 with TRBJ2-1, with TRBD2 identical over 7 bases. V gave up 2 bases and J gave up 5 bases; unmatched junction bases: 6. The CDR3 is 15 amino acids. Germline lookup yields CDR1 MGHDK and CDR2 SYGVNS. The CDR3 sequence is CASSERASGNNEQFF. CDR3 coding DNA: TGTGCCAGCAGTGAAAGGGCTAGCGGAAACAATGAGCAGTTCTTC. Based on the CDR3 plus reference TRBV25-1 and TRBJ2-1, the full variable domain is EADIYQTPRYLVIGTGKKITLECSQTMGHDKMYWYQQDPGMELHLIHYSYGVNSTEKGDLSSESTVSRIRTEHFPLTLESARPSHTSQYLCASSERASGNNEQFFGPGTRLTVL.

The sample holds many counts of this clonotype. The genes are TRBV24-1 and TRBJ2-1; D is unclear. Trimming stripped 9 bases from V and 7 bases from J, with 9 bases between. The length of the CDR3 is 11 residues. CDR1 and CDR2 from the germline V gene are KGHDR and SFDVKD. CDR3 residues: CATGDWNEQFF. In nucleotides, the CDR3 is TGTGCCACCGGAGATTGGAATGAGCAGTTCTTC.

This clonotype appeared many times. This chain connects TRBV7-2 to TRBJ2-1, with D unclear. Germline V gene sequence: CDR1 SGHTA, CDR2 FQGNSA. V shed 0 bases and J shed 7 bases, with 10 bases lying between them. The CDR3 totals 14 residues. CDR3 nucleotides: TGTGCCAGCAGCTTAGCGCAAAGTAGTAATGAGCAGTTCTTC. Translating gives CASSLAQSSNEQFF.

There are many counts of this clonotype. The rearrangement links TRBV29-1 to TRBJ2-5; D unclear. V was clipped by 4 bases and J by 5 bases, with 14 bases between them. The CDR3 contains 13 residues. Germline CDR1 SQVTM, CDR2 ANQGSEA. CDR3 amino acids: CSVVFPGRETQYF. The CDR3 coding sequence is TGCAGCGTTGTATTCCCGGGTCGGGAGACCCAGTACTTC.

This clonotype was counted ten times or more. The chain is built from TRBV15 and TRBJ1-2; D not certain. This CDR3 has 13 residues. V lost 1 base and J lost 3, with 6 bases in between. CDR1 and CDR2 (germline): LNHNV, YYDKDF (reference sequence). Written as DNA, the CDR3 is TGTGCCACCAGCAGAGTTGATGACTATGGCTACACCTTC. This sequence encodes CATSRVDDYGYTF.

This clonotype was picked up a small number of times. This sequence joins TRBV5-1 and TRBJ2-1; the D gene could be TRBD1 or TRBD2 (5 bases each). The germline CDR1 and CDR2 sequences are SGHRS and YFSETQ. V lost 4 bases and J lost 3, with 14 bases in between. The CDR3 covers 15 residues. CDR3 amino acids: CASSPRGQDYNEQFF. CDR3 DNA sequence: TGCGCCAGCAGCCCCCGGGGCCAGGACTACAATGAGCAGTTCTTC.

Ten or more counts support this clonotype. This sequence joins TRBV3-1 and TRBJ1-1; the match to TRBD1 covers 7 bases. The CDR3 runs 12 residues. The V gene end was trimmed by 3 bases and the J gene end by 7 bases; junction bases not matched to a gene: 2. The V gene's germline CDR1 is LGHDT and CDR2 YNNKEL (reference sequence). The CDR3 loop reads CASSHRDSEAFF. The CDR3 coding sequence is TGTGCCAGCAGCCACCGGGACAGTGAAGCTTTCTTT.

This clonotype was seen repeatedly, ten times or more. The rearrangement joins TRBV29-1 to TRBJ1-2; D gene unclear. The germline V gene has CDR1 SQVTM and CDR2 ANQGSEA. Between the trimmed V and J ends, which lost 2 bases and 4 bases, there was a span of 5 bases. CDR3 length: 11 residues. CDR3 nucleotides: TGCAGCGTTGAAAATGGCTATGGCTACACCTTC. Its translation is CSVENGYGYTF.

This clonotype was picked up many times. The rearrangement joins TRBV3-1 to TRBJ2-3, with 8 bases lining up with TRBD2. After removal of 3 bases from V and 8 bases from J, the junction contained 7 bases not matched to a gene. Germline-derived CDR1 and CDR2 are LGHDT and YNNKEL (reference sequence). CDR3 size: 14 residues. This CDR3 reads CASSHLGLVGTQYF. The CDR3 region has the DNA TGTGCCAGCAGCCACCTGGGACTAGTTGGTACGCAGTATTTT.

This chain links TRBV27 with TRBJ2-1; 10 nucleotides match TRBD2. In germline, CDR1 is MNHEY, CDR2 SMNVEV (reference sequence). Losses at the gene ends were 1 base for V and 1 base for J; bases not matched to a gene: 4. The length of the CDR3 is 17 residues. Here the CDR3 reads CASSLWLAGDSYNEQFF. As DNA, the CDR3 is TGTGCCAGCAGTTTATGGCTAGCGGGAGATTCCTACAATGAGCAGTTCTTC.

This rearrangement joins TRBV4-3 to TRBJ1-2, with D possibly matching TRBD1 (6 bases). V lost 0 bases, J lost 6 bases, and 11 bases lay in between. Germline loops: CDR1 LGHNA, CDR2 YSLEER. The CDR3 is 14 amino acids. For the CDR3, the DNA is TGCGCCAGCAGCCAAGATCAACAGGGACATGGCTACACCTTC. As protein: CASSQDQQGHGYTF.